This entry lists 5 T cell receptor beta chains sequenced from one sample in a study of vaccination and CD4 T cells after COVID-19 (dated by TCRdb to 2022 to 2024). In the paper's terms, the treatment or condition label means: 10-day PBMC culture with coronavirus spike peptide pools or control peptides (ViraFEST assay). These receptors have no known antigen. Receptors were amplified or captured by PCR. Sequencing instrument: Illumina iSeq 100. DNA from cultured CD4+ T cells underwent TCR sequencing with the Oncomine TCR Beta short-read assay at the Johns Hopkins FTIC core. TCRdb passed the public sequencing reads through fastp at Q25 and MiXCR, retaining productive beta sequences. Records with the same CDR3 protein are collapsed into one entry carrying the most frequent genes and DNA. The sample table contains under 11,000 distinct CDR3 sequences; only one count was recorded for 56% of them. Clones ranked in the top ten supply roughly 20% of the sample.

Sequencing was carried out using CD4+ T cells from blood, cultured in vitro. Receptor source: a human donor who had recovered from COVID-19.

The sample holds one count of this clonotype. CDR3 amino acids: CASSFSWSAGSFYEQYF. CDR3 bases: TGTGCCAGCAGCTTCAGTTGGAGCGCCGGGTCCTTCTACGAGCAGTACTTC. This chain links TRBV7-8 with TRBJ2-7; D is unresolved. This CDR3 is 17 amino acids long. The V gene's germline CDR1 is SGHVS and CDR2 FQNEAQ. Trimming took 3 bases from V and 3 from J, leaving 21 bases between them.

This chain uses TRBV11-1 with TRBJ1-2; 8 nucleotides align to TRBD1. V lost 2 bases and J lost 6; bases outside the gene matches: 2. This CDR3 has 13 amino acids. Germline V gives CDR1 SGHAT, CDR2 FQDESV (reference sequence). The CDR3 region has the DNA TGTGCCAGCAGCTTAATGACAGGGGATGGCTACACCTTC. Amino acid sequence: CASSLMTGDGYTF.

This clonotype was seen a few times. V usage is TRBV19 and J usage is TRBJ1-2; D remains ambiguous. CDR3 size: 15 residues. Trimming stripped 1 base from V and 0 bases from J, with 9 bases between. The germline V gene encodes CDR1 LNHDA and CDR2 SQIVND (reference sequence). The CDR3 here is CASSIAGGANYGYTF. DNA of the CDR3: TGTGCCAGTAGTATAGCAGGTGGGGCTAACTATGGCTACACCTTC.

V is TRBV6-2 or TRBV6-3 and J is TRBJ1-6; D is undetermined. Germline values: CDR1 MNHEY, CDR2 SVGEGT. The V gene lost 0 bases and the J gene lost 6 bases, with 15 bases spanning the gap. The CDR3 sequence is 17 residues long. The CDR3 nucleotides are TGTGCCAGCAGTTACTCGAGTTTATCCTCTTCTAATTCACCCCTCCACTTT. Residues: CASSYSSLSSSNSPLHF.

The rearrangement links TRBV15 to TRBJ2-4; D perhaps matches TRBD2 (6 bases). CDR3 length: 13 amino acids. CDR1 is LNHNV and CDR2 is YYDKDF in the germline V gene (reference sequence). Deletions cut 1 base from V and 9 bases from J, with 10 bases between. Here the CDR3 reads CATSRVLGSIQYF. Written as DNA, the CDR3 is TGTGCCACCAGCAGAGTTCTCGGGAGCATTCAGTACTTC.